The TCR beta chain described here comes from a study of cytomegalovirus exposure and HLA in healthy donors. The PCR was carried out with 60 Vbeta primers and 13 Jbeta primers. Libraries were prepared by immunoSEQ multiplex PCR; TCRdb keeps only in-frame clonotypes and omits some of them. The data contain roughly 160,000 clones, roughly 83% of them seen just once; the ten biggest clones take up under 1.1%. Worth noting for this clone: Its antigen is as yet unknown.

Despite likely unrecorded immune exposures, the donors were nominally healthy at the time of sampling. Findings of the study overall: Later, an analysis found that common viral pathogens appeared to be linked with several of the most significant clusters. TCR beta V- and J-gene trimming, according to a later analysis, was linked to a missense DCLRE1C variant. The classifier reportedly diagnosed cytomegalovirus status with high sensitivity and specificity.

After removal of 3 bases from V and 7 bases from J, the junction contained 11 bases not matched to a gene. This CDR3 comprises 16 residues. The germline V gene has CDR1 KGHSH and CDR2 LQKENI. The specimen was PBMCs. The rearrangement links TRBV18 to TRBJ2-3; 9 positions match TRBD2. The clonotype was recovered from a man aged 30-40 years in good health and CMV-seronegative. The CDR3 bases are TGTGCCAGCTCACCCGCCGCGGGAGGGCCGTCCAATACGCAGTATTTT. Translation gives CASSPAAGGPSNTQYF.